This TCR beta chain was sequenced for a study of CD8 T cells in ankylosing spondylitis. General observations from the study: Blood of patients with ankylosing spondylitis appeared to be characterized by a TCR beta motif of several highly homologous variants.

This clonotype was counted at least ten times. The antigen remains undetermined. Germline V lookup: CDR1 MNHEY, CDR2 SMNVEV (reference sequence). This CDR3 is 15 amino acids long. V gave up 4 bases and J gave up 0 bases, with 10 bases separating them. TCRdb processed the 5' RACE reads anew with MiXCR; each CDR3 protein has one entry. There are around 540,000 distinct CDR3 sequences in the sample; approximately 11% occur only once, and 6.8% lies in the top ten. The sequenced sample consisted of blood, either unsorted or a sorted T cell fraction (not recorded which). The TCR comes from a male donor with ankylosing spondylitis. The V gene is TRBV27, the J gene TRBJ2-1; D is undetermined. The CDR3 reads CASSSDRSSYNEQFF. CDR3 sequence (DNA): TGTGCCAGCAGTTCGGACCGTAGCTCCTACAATGAGCAGTTCTTC.